Below are 23 T cell receptor beta chains sequenced from a single sample in a study. TCRdb processed the RT-PCR reads anew with MiXCR; each CDR3 protein has one entry. The table has almost 700,000 distinct CDR3 sequences, 12% to 15% seen once. Material: memory CD4+ T cells from blood. The receptors shown here come from a female donor in good health, serving as a healthy control.

This clonotype has ten or more counts. The V and J genes are TRBV5-1 and TRBJ2-1; TRBD2 agrees at 12 bases. The CDR3 has 18 residues. V gave up 4 bases and J gave up 4 bases; unmatched junction bases: 12. Per the germline V gene, CDR1 is SGHRS and CDR2 is YFSETQ. The CDR3 sequence is CASSRTTSGSPPYNEQFF. The CDR3 region has the DNA TGCGCCAGCAGCCGTACGACTAGCGGGAGTCCCCCTTACAATGAGCAGTTCTTC.

In its sample, this clonotype was seen a few times. The chain has TRBV7-2 and TRBJ2-3; D is perhaps TRBD2 (6 bases). The ends were cut back, 5 bases at V and 5 bases at J, with 14 bases in the middle. Germline V gene data show CDR1 as SGHTA and CDR2 as FQGNSA. This CDR3 comprises 14 residues. CDR3 in DNA: TGTGCCAGCAGCCGGAGGGACCCCCTAGATACGCAGTATTTT. It codes for CASSRRDPLDTQYF. Variable domain in full (rest from reference TRBV7-2 and TRBJ2-3): GAGVSQSPSNKVTEKGKDVELRCDPISGHTALYWYRQSLGQGLEFLIYFQGNSAPDKSGLPSDRFSAERTGGSVSTLTIQRTQQEDSAVYLCASSRRDPLDTQYFGPGTRLTVL.

J is TRBJ1-5 and V is TRBV28, with TRBD1 matching over 7 bases. Germline V gene lookup returns CDR1 MDHEN and CDR2 SYDVKM. Unmatched junction bases numbered 9, after V lost 5 bases and J lost 8 bases. The CDR3 runs 14 residues. The CDR3 DNA is TGTGCCAGCAGTATCCCGACAGGGATTAAGCCCCAGCATTTT. As protein: CASSIPTGIKPQHF.

This clonotype was picked up many times. J is TRBJ2-1 and V is TRBV20-1; TRBD2 might be the D (5 bases). V dropped 3 bases and J dropped 12 bases, with 12 bases sitting between them. This CDR3 region has 11 residues. Germline lookup yields CDR1 DFQATT and CDR2 SNEGSKA (reference sequence). This chain's CDR3 is CSASFSEGQFF. Here the CDR3 DNA reads TGCAGTGCTAGTTTTAGCGAGGGGCAGTTCTTC.

This clonotype showed up many times. The gene calls are TRBV12-3 or TRBV12-4 and TRBJ2-1; 13 bases line up with TRBD2. V shed 5 bases, J shed 12 bases, and the junction held 10 bases outside the gene matches. CDR3 length: 15 amino acids. In nucleotides, the CDR3 is TGTGCCAGCAGTACGGGAGGGACTAGCGGGATGTTGCAGTTCTTC. It encodes CASSTGGTSGMLQFF.

The chain couples TRBV2 to TRBJ2-1; 9 bases fit TRBD2. Germline V gives CDR1 SNHLY, CDR2 FYNNEI. Unmatched junction bases numbered 5, after V lost 5 bases and J lost 3 bases. The CDR3 runs to 15 residues. As DNA, the CDR3 is TGTGCCAGCAGTATTGGGACTAGCAGCTACAATGAGCAGTTCTTC. Its translation: CASSIGTSSYNEQFF. Full variable domain (missing parts from reference TRBV2 and TRBJ2-1): EPEVTQTPSHQVTQMGQEVILRCVPISNHLYFYWYRQILGQKVEFLVSFYNNEISEKSEIFDDQFSVERPDGSNFTLKIRSTKLEDSAMYFCASSIGTSSYNEQFFGPGTRLTVL.

This clonotype has at least ten counts. V gene TRBV15 combines with J gene TRBJ2-3; maybe TRBD2 (5 bases). V was shortened by 4 bases and J by 8 bases, with 19 bases between the two germline ends. Germline V gene data show CDR1 as LNHNV and CDR2 as YYDKDF (reference sequence). The CDR3 runs 15 residues. The CDR3 nucleotides are TGTGCCACCAGCATTGAGGGCTGGGAGATAGGTACGCAGTATTTT. Its translation: CATSIEGWEIGTQYF.

This clonotype has more than one count but fewer than ten. The chain carries TRBV12-3 or TRBV12-4 and TRBJ1-2; no firm D call. V was cut by 1 base and J by 7 bases, with 7 bases left in between. The CDR3 is 12 amino acids. The CDR3 loop reads CASSLGRAGYTF. The DNA of the CDR3 is TGTGCCAGCAGTTTAGGAAGGGCTGGCTACACCTTC.

V usage is TRBV24-1 and J usage is TRBJ2-1, with a tentative D call TRBD2 (5 bases). Trimming shortened V by 5 bases and J by 5 bases, and 12 bases separated the two germline ends. CDR1 is KGHDR and CDR2 is SFDVKD in the germline V gene. CDR3 length: 14 residues. Here the CDR3 reads CATSGSGRDNEQFF. The CDR3 bases are TGTGCCACCAGTGGTTCGGGAAGGGACAATGAGCAGTTCTTC.

This clonotype was recorded many times. V gene TRBV5-5 combines with J gene TRBJ2-7, with D possibly matching TRBD1 (6 bases). The CDR3 runs to 15 residues. Germline CDR1 and CDR2: SGHKS and YYEKEE (reference sequence). V lost 3 bases and J lost 4, with 17 bases in between. CDR3 in amino acids: CASSSGQSRVYEQYF. The DNA of the CDR3 is TGTGCCAGCAGCTCCGGACAGTCTAGGGTTTACGAGCAGTACTTC.

A few counts support this clonotype. The chain joins TRBV6-7 to TRBJ1-1; possible D gene TRBD1, 5 bases. TRBV6-7 is known as an ORF, though its function is uncertain. Trimming left V 11 bases short and J 1 base short, with 8 bases between. This CDR3 has 11 residues. CDR3 bases: TGTGCCGTAGGGGCGAACACTGAAGCTTTCTTT. It translates to CAVGANTEAFF.

This clonotype was found many times. Written as DNA, the CDR3 is TGCAGCGCCAAGGCCGACACAGACTACGAGCAGTACTTC. It specifies CSAKADTDYEQYF. This chain connects TRBV29-1 to TRBJ2-7; no firm D call. V lost 7 bases to trimming and J lost 3 bases, with 16 bases between them. The CDR3 is 13 residues long. Germline assignment: CDR1 SQVTM and CDR2 ANQGSEA.

The chain joins TRBV5-6 to TRBJ2-7, with D possibly TRBD2 on 5 matching bases. Germline V gene sequence: CDR1 SGHDT, CDR2 YYEEEE. Trimming removed 0 bases from V and 5 bases from J, with 21 bases in between. The CDR3 covers 17 residues. The CDR3 region has the DNA TGTGCCAGCAGCTTGGCCCCCATGGCCGGGATCCCTAACGAGCAGTACTTC. This gives the protein CASSLAPMAGIPNEQYF.

This clonotype was counted a few times. This chain joins TRBV7-8 and TRBJ2-7; 11 bases fit TRBD2. CDR1 and CDR2 (germline): SGHVS, FQNEAQ. CDR3 length equals 15 residues. J was trimmed by 3 bases and V by 4 bases; bases with no gene match: 5. The CDR3 region has the DNA TGTGCCAGCAGCTCCAGGACTAGCGGGTTCTACGAGCAGTACTTC. Residues: CASSSRTSGFYEQYF.

This clonotype has just one count. The CDR3 loop reads CASSFDLQSGTGELFF. In DNA, the CDR3 is TGTGCCAGCAGCTTCGATTTGCAATCGGGCACCGGGGAGCTGTTTTTT. This rearrangement joins TRBV11-1 to TRBJ2-2, with D hard to call. Germline lookup yields CDR1 SGHAT and CDR2 FQDESV (reference sequence). V was pared by 3 bases and J by 4 bases, with 15 bases between. CDR3 length: 16 residues.

This clonotype appeared many times. V usage is TRBV29-1 and J usage is TRBJ1-5; the D is unclear. This CDR3 region has 13 residues. V was pared by 3 bases and J by 2 bases, with 8 bases between. Germline CDR1 SQVTM, CDR2 ANQGSEA. CDR3 DNA sequence: TGCAGCGTTGACGGCGGGGGCAATCAGCCCCAGCATTTT. Its protein is CSVDGGGNQPQHF. Full variable domain (remainder filled in from reference TRBV29-1 and TRBJ1-5): SAVISQKPSRDICQRGTSLTIQCQVDSQVTMMFWYRQQPGQSLTLIATANQGSEATYESGFVIDKFPISRPNLTFSTLTVSNMSPEDSSIYLCSVDGGGNQPQHFGDGTRLSIL.

This clonotype was counted a few times. The chain has TRBV29-1 and TRBJ1-2; D not resolved. CDR1 is SQVTM and CDR2 is ANQGSEA in the germline V gene. The CDR3 runs to 12 residues. V was clipped by 2 bases and J by 7 bases, with 11 bases between them. The CDR3 loop is CSVEREGSGYTF. The CDR3 coding sequence is TGCAGCGTTGAAAGAGAGGGCTCTGGCTACACCTTC.

This clonotype occurred a few times. CDR3 in amino acids: CASNEKGGATGGASTEAFF. In DNA, the CDR3 is TGTGCCAGCAACGAAAAAGGGGGGGCGACAGGGGGCGCGTCCACTGAAGCTTTCTTT. This rearrangement joins TRBV6-6 to TRBJ1-1, with 10 positions matching TRBD1. The CDR3 covers 19 residues. Trimming cost V 7 bases and J 4 bases; bases outside gene matches: 21. Germline V CDR1 and CDR2: MNHNY, SVGAGI (reference sequence).

At least ten counts were recorded for this clonotype. The chain uses TRBV7-9 and TRBJ1-6; D uncertain. Germline CDR1 reads SEHNR; CDR2 reads FQNEAQ (reference sequence). Deletions cut 3 bases from V and 7 bases from J, with 4 bases between. There are 12 residues in the CDR3. The CDR3 protein is CASSFTNSPLHF. The CDR3 region has the DNA TGTGCCAGCAGCTTTACCAATTCACCCCTCCACTTT.

This clonotype was seen many times. CDR3 sequence: CASSYIRLEQFF. CDR3 DNA: TGTGCCAGCAGTTACATTCGCCTGGAGCAGTTCTTC. This chain connects TRBV6-5 to TRBJ2-1; no firm D call. In germline, CDR1 is MNHEY, CDR2 SVGAGI. The CDR3 length is 12 residues. Trimming took off 2 bases at V and 10 bases at J, with 9 bases between the two ends.

In this sample, this clonotype turned up a few times. The chain carries TRBV27 and TRBJ1-6; the D is unclear. This CDR3 has 14 amino acids. V lost 3 bases and J 9 bases, leaving 12 bases between the germline ends. Germline V CDR1 and CDR2: MNHEY, SMNVEV (reference sequence). CDR3 amino acids: CASSFGGEGSPLHF. The CDR3 DNA reads as TGTGCCAGCAGTTTCGGCGGGGAGGGTTCACCCCTCCACTTT.

A few counts support this clonotype. This chain connects TRBV6-1 to TRBJ1-6, with D unresolved. Germline V gene lookup returns CDR1 MNHNS and CDR2 SASEGT. The germline V and J ends were trimmed by 11 bases and 10 bases, with 21 bases remaining between them. The CDR3 is made up of 14 amino acids. This CDR3 reads CAGARTALGSPLHF. CDR3 DNA sequence: TGTGCCGGAGCCCGGACGGCTTTAGGATCACCCCTCCACTTT.

This clonotype appeared many times. The rearrangement links TRBV6-5 to TRBJ2-1, with 10 bases matching TRBD2. The CDR3 runs 16 residues. The germline CDR1 and CDR2 sequences are MNHEY and SVGAGI. V lost 0 bases and J lost 5; bases outside the gene matches: 4. The CDR3 DNA is TGTGCCAGCAGTTACTCGTTCCTAGCGGGGGACAATGAGCAGTTCTTC. Amino acids: CASSYSFLAGDNEQFF.